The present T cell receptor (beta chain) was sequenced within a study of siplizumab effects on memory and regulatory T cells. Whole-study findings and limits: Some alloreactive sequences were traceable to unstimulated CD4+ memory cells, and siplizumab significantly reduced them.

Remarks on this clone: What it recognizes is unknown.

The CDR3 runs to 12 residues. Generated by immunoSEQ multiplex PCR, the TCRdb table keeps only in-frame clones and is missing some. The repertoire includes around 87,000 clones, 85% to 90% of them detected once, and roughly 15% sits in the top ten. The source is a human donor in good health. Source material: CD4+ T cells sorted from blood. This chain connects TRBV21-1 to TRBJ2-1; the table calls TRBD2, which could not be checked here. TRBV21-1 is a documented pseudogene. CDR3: CASTTLDNEQFF. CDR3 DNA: TGTGCCAGCACCACACTAGACAATGAGCAGTTCTTC.